Each of the 31 T cell receptor beta chains below was sequenced from the same sample in a study of T cell responses to AZD1222 COVID-19 vaccine. Data came from immunoSEQ multiplex PCR; TCRdb stores just in-frame clones and leaves some out. Here the sample spans 110,000 or so clones, roughly 91% being singletons. The sequences come from peripheral blood, collected 28 days after the second AZD1222 dose. The receptor source for this set is an adult who received the AZD1222 COVID-19 vaccine.

The V call is TRBV7-9, the J call TRBJ1-2; a weak D match, TRBD1 (6 bases). The V and J ends lost 7 bases and 5 bases respectively, with 20 bases between them. The CDR3 has 15 amino acids. Germline CDR1 reads SEHNR; CDR2 reads FQNEAQ (reference sequence). CDR3 sequence reads: CASTLGNGGWYGYTF. The CDR3 bases are TGTGCCAGCACCCTAGGGAACGGGGGCTGGTATGGCTACACCTTC.

V gene TRBV7-9 combines with J gene TRBJ2-3; 9 bases map to TRBD2. The CDR3 covers 16 residues. In germline, CDR1 is SEHNR, CDR2 FQNEAQ (reference sequence). Trimming took 3 bases from V and 0 from J; bases not matched to a gene: 4. The CDR3: CASSFELAGSTDTQYF. The CDR3 DNA reads TGTGCCAGCAGCTTCGAGCTAGCGGGGAGCACAGATACGCAGTATTTT.

The rearrangement joins TRBV11-2 to TRBJ2-7, with a possible D match to TRBD1 (5 bases). CDR3 length: 12 residues. V gave up 6 bases and J gave up 3 bases, with 9 bases separating them. Germline values: CDR1 SGHAT, CDR2 FQNNGV. The CDR3 DNA reads TGTGCCAGCAGTGAGCAGGGCTACGAGCAGTACTTC. It translates to CASSEQGYEQYF.

The chain has TRBV3-1 (or the pseudogene TRBV3-2) and TRBJ1-5; the D gene is possibly TRBD1 (5 bases). V was clipped by 4 bases and J by 4 bases, with 14 bases between them. The germline CDR1 and CDR2 sequences are LGHDT and YNNKEL (reference sequence). This CDR3 contains 15 residues. The CDR3 protein is CASSRSQGENQPQHF. In nucleotides, the CDR3 is TGTGCCAGCAGCCGCTCCCAGGGCGAGAATCAGCCCCAGCATTTT.

J is TRBJ1-5 and V is TRBV19; possibly TRBD1 for D (6 bases). CDR1 LNHDA and CDR2 SQIVND come from the germline V gene (reference sequence). CDR3 size: 16 residues. V was cut by 2 bases and J by 0 bases, with 11 bases left in between. CDR3 sequence: CASSISGDNSNQPQHF. DNA of the CDR3: TGTGCCAGTAGTATATCAGGGGACAATAGCAATCAGCCCCAGCATTTT.

The genes are TRBV5-6 and TRBJ2-7; D is undetermined. Trimming removed 4 bases at V and 5 bases at J, with 10 bases between. CDR1 and CDR2 (germline): SGHDT, YYEEEE. The CDR3 totals 12 residues. The DNA of the CDR3 is TGTGCCAGCAGCGTCGTCTTCGACGAGCAGTACTTC. It codes for CASSVVFDEQYF.

This rearrangement joins TRBV5-1 to TRBJ2-7; D is possibly TRBD2 (5 bases). The germline CDR1 and CDR2 sequences are SGHRS and YFSETQ. The CDR3 extends over 14 amino acids. Trimming pared 0 bases from V and 1 base from J, leaving 8 bases between. DNA for the CDR3: TGCGCCAGCAGCTTGGGTCCGGGGTCCTACGAGCAGTACTTC. Translated: CASSLGPGSYEQYF.

The chain is built from TRBV18 and TRBJ2-3, with 10 bases lining up with TRBD1. CDR3 length: 15 residues. Germline V gives CDR1 KGHSH, CDR2 LQKENI. The ends lost 7 bases at V and 2 bases at J; junction bases unmatched: 6. The CDR3 here is CASYRTGGNTDTQYF. As DNA, the CDR3 is TGTGCCAGCTACAGGACAGGGGGAAACACAGATACGCAGTATTTT.

V and J are TRBV6-2 or TRBV6-3 and TRBJ1-1; no clear D gene. The CDR3 is 13 residues long. The V end lost 5 bases, the J end lost 11 bases, and 18 bases lay between the germline ends. The germline CDR1 and CDR2 sequences are MNHEY and SVGEGT. CDR3 sequence reads: CASSRMIGPEAFF. CDR3 in DNA: TGTGCCAGCAGTCGAATGATCGGCCCGGAGGCTTTCTTT.

This clone was found a few times. The chain combines TRBV5-1 with TRBJ2-3; possible D gene TRBD2, 6 bases. The CDR3 contains 15 residues. The germline V gene has CDR1 SGHRS and CDR2 YFSETQ. Trimming took 1 base from V and 3 from J, leaving 12 bases between them. CDR3 sequence reads: CASSLTRLATDTQYF. The CDR3 DNA sequence: TGCGCCAGCAGCTTGACGCGCCTAGCGACAGATACGCAGTATTTT.

The chain carries TRBV5-1 and TRBJ2-7; D call uncertain. The CDR3 length is 11 residues. The germline V and J ends were trimmed by 3 bases and 2 bases, with 3 bases remaining between them. Per the germline V gene, CDR1 is SGHRS and CDR2 is YFSETQ. The CDR3 spells CASSSTYEQYF. The CDR3 region has the DNA TGCGCCAGCAGCTCTACCTACGAGCAGTACTTC.

The chain employs TRBV7-2 and TRBJ2-1; TRBD2 might be the D (6 bases). There are 16 residues in the CDR3. Germline loops: CDR1 SGHTA, CDR2 FQGNSA. V lost 5 bases and J lost 0, with 14 bases in between. Written as DNA, the CDR3 is TGTGCCAGCAGCACTCGTCGGGGGACCTCCTACAATGAGCAGTTCTTC. Translation gives CASSTRRGTSYNEQFF.

The genes are TRBV7-2 and TRBJ2-7; D is ambiguous. V dropped 0 bases and J dropped 6 bases, with 12 bases sitting between them. Germline CDR1 and CDR2: SGHTA and FQGNSA. The CDR3 has 14 residues. The chain's CDR3 is CASSLAPSRSEQYF. The CDR3 nucleotides are TGTGCCAGCAGCTTAGCCCCGTCTCGGTCCGAGCAGTACTTC.

The V call is TRBV7-9, the J call TRBJ1-1, with 7 bases aligning to TRBD1. The germline V gene has CDR1 SEHNR and CDR2 FQNEAQ (reference sequence). This CDR3 spans 14 amino acids. Trimming cost V 0 bases and J 3 bases; bases outside gene matches: 1. The CDR3: CASSLAQGDTEAFF. The CDR3 DNA reads as TGTGCCAGCAGCTTAGCTCAGGGGGACACTGAAGCTTTCTTT.

V usage is TRBV7-8 and J usage is TRBJ2-1; a possible D gene is TRBD2 (6 bases). The CDR3 loop spans 16 amino acids. Trimming removed 2 bases from V and 5 bases from J, with 16 bases in between. The germline V gene has CDR1 SGHVS and CDR2 FQNEAQ. The CDR3 reads CASSLRFGGINNEQFF. CDR3 DNA sequence: TGTGCCAGCAGCTTAAGGTTCGGGGGAATTAACAATGAGCAGTTCTTC. Combining the CDR3 with reference TRBV7-8 and TRBJ2-1 gives the whole variable domain GAGVSQSPRYKVAKRGQDVALRCDPISGHVSLFWYQQALGQGPEFLTYFQNEAQLDKSGLPSDRFFAERPEGSVSTLKIQRTQQEDSAVYLCASSLRFGGINNEQFFGPGTRLTVL.

V gene TRBV13 combines with J gene TRBJ1-2; weak D call: TRBD1 (5 bases). The CDR3 length is 15 residues. Per the germline V gene, CDR1 is PRHDT and CDR2 is FYEKMQ (reference sequence). Trimming took off 5 bases at V and 3 bases at J, with 16 bases between the two ends. The CDR3 nucleotides read TGTGCCAGCAGCCCAGTGGGGGGTTTCTACTATGGCTACACCTTC. The encoded protein is CASSPVGGFYYGYTF.

The chain joins TRBV3-1 (or the pseudogene TRBV3-2) to TRBJ1-2; D is unresolved. The V end was cut by 1 base, the J end by 5 bases, with 23 bases between. Germline-derived CDR1 and CDR2 are LGHDT and YNNKEL (reference sequence). CDR3 length: 18 residues. Written as DNA, the CDR3 is TGTGCCAGCAGCCAAGTAGAAGTAGTCAAGTCAGGTCAGTATGGCTACACCTTC. This translates into CASSQVEVVKSGQYGYTF.

The chain carries TRBV25-1 and TRBJ2-7; 7 bases fit TRBD1. CDR3 length: 13 amino acids. Germline CDR1 and CDR2: MGHDK and SYGVNS. The V gene end was trimmed by 7 bases and the J gene end by 0 bases; junction bases not matched to a gene: 3. CDR3 bases: TGTGCCAGCATGGGACAGTTCTCCTACGAGCAGTACTTC. Residues: CASMGQFSYEQYF.

V is TRBV28 and J is TRBJ1-4; D is uncertain. Germline V gene sequence: CDR1 MDHEN, CDR2 SYDVKM. The ends were cut back, 6 bases at V and 4 bases at J, with 18 bases in the middle. The CDR3 loop spans 16 amino acids. CDR3 coding DNA: TGTGCCAGCAGGCCACCGACGGGGTTTGGTAATGAAAAACTGTTTTTT. Translation: CASRPPTGFGNEKLFF.

The CDR3 region is CASSRQGQGQPQHF. CDR3 nucleotides: TGTGCCAGTAGTAGACAGGGACAGGGTCAGCCCCAGCATTTT. The chain recombines TRBV2 with TRBJ1-5; 9 positions agree with TRBD1. The V segment lost 9 bases and the J segment 6 bases; nucleotides outside the gene matches: 9. The germline CDR1 and CDR2 sequences are SNHLY and FYNNEI. The CDR3 runs 14 residues.

The V call is TRBV5-4, the J call TRBJ2-3, with a possible D match to TRBD2 (6 bases). Germline lookup yields CDR1 SGHNT and CDR2 YYREEE (reference sequence). With 4 bases removed from V and 2 bases from J, the gap between germline ends came to 14 bases. There are 15 residues in the CDR3. The CDR3 loop is CASSIPEGYTDTQYF. CDR3 nucleotides: TGTGCCAGCAGCATCCCGGAGGGGTACACAGATACGCAGTATTTT.

The chain joins TRBV21-1 to TRBJ1-2; the table's TRBD1 call for D was not verified on the DNA. TRBV21-1 is shown as a pseudogene. This CDR3 has 15 amino acids. CDR3 coding DNA: TGTGCCAGCAGCAAAGGGGGGACACTGAACTATGGCTACACCTTC. Translating gives CASSKGGTLNYGYTF.

The V and J genes are TRBV19 and TRBJ1-2, with unresolved D. The CDR3 covers 11 residues. Germline assignment: CDR1 LNHDA and CDR2 SQIVND (reference sequence). Here the CDR3 DNA reads TGTGCGGATCCCCCGGTCAATGGCTACACCTTC. This translates into CADPPVNGYTF.

The chain is built from TRBV6-5 and TRBJ2-2; maybe TRBD1 (6 bases). The germline gives CDR1 MNHEY, CDR2 SVGAGI. Trimming took off 7 bases at V and 7 bases at J, with 16 bases between the two ends. This CDR3 has 14 residues. CDR3 coding DNA: TGTGCCAGCACTACCGGACAGCCCGGCGGGGAGCTGTTTTTT. As protein: CASTTGQPGGELFF.

The V gene is TRBV5-6, the J gene TRBJ1-1; no reliable D call. Trimming pared 4 bases from V and 0 bases from J, leaving 13 bases between. The CDR3 spans 15 residues. Germline CDR1 and CDR2: SGHDT and YYEEEE. The CDR3 is CASSRRQKLNTEAFF. In DNA, the CDR3 is TGTGCCAGCAGCCGTAGGCAGAAGCTGAACACTGAAGCTTTCTTT.

V gene TRBV7-2 combines with J gene TRBJ1-2; 7 bases are a match to TRBD1. After removal of 1 base from V and 3 bases from J, the junction contained 8 bases not matched to a gene. CDR3 length: 16 residues. Germline V gives CDR1 SGHTA, CDR2 FQGNSA. DNA for the CDR3: TGTGCCAGCAGCTTAGATGGTCAGGGGGAGTACTATGGCTACACCTTC. It translates to CASSLDGQGEYYGYTF. Using reference TRBV7-2 and TRBJ1-2 for the parts outside the CDR3, the full variable domain is GAGVSQSPSNKVTEKGKDVELRCDPISGHTALYWYRQSLGQGLEFLIYFQGNSAPDKSGLPSDRFSAERTGGSVSTLTIQRTQQEDSAVYLCASSLDGQGEYYGYTFGSGTRLTVV.

V and J are TRBV19 and TRBJ2-1; D might be TRBD2 (6 bases). The germline CDR1 and CDR2 sequences are LNHDA and SQIVND (reference sequence). The V end lost 6 bases, the J end lost 7 bases, and 25 bases lay between the germline ends. The CDR3 loop spans 17 amino acids. CDR3 coding DNA: TGTGCCAGTAGGGGACTCCCGGAAGGTGGAAAGGGGAATGAGCAGTTCTTC. It yields the protein CASRGLPEGGKGNEQFF.

The chain couples TRBV6-5 to TRBJ1-1; maybe TRBD1 (5 bases). The V end lost 10 bases, the J end lost 6 bases, and 15 bases lay between the germline ends. Germline V lookup: CDR1 MNHEY, CDR2 SVGAGI. There are 12 residues in the CDR3. CDR3 coding DNA: TGTGCCACCAGATCCCAGGGAGCTGAAGCTTTCTTT. This encodes CATRSQGAEAFF.

The rearrangement uses TRBV7-2 and TRBJ1-1, with 7 bases that match TRBD1. The CDR3 has 17 amino acids. Germline V gives CDR1 SGHTA, CDR2 FQGNSA. The J segment lost 6 bases and the V segment lost 5 bases, leaving 18 bases of the junction unmatched. The CDR3 region is CASSDPPGMTGSPEAFF. The CDR3 coding sequence is TGTGCCAGCAGCGACCCTCCCGGCATGACAGGGAGCCCTGAAGCTTTCTTT.

The chain employs TRBV5-4 and TRBJ1-1; D is unclear. CDR3 size: 12 residues. V lost 2 bases and J lost 8, with 10 bases in between. The germline gives CDR1 SGHNT, CDR2 YYREEE (reference sequence). CDR3 DNA sequence: TGTGCCAGCAGCTTTAATAGCCCGGAAGCTTTCTTT. Translating it yields CASSFNSPEAFF.

The rearrangement links TRBV24-1 to TRBJ2-5, with TRBD2 as a possible D gene (6 bases). The CDR3 loop spans 15 amino acids. Germline CDR1 is KGHDR and CDR2 is SFDVKD. V dropped 4 bases and J dropped 7 bases, with 18 bases sitting between them. CDR3 coding DNA: TGTGCCACCAGTGAACCCGGCACTGTACTAGCGACCCAGTACTTC. Encoded protein: CATSEPGTVLATQYF.